The sequence of this T cell receptor (beta chain) was determined in a study of blood T cell repertoires in COVID-19. This table comes from immunoSEQ multiplex PCR, and its TCRdb copy is limited to in-frame clones, with some not included. The sample records roughly 80,000 clones, over 70% being singletons. The V and J ends lost 2 bases and 6 bases respectively, with 17 bases between them. Germline V lookup: CDR1 SGDLS, CDR2 YYNGEE. This CDR3 contains 16 residues. The sample was peripheral blood. The receptor's source is a man aged 50-59 years with acute or convalescent COVID-19. The chain recombines TRBV9 with TRBJ2-2, with D tentatively TRBD1 (5 bases). The CDR3 spells CASSVGIGALAGELFF. DNA of the CDR3: TGTGCCAGCAGCGTTGGTATAGGGGCCTTGGCCGGGGAGCTGTTTTTT.